The next 19 T cell receptor beta chains were all read from a single sample in a study of OX40 agonist ivuxolimab in advanced cancers. TCRdb's copy holds only in-frame clones and misses some; the assay was immunoSEQ multiplex PCR. Among approximately 74,000 clones listed, about 90% were seen once. Specimen: CD4+ or CD8+ T cells sorted from blood, collected in a trial of the OX40 agonist ivuxolimab. The receptors shown here come from an adult with an advanced solid tumor such as melanoma, head and neck, liver or kidney cancer.

At least ten counts were recorded for this clone. The chain has TRBV29-1 and TRBJ1-3; possible D gene TRBD1, 6 bases. Deletions cut 7 bases from V and 0 bases from J, with 7 bases between. The CDR3 extends over 12 amino acids. Germline V gives CDR1 SQVTM, CDR2 ANQGSEA. The DNA for the CDR3 is TGCAGCGGACAGGCCTCTGGAAACACCATATATTTT. This translates into CSGQASGNTIYF.

V gene TRBV7-9 combines with J gene TRBJ2-5, with D possibly being TRBD1 or TRBD2 (6 bases each). The CDR3 loop spans 15 amino acids. Germline assignment: CDR1 SEHNR and CDR2 FQNEAQ (reference sequence). The V end was cut by 1 base, the J end by 4 bases, with 13 bases between. For the CDR3, the DNA is TGTGCCAGCAGCTTAGTCTTACAGGGACTAGAGACCCAGTACTTC. Translated: CASSLVLQGLETQYF.

The chain carries TRBV19 and TRBJ1-4; 9 positions match TRBD1. The CDR3 has 18 amino acids. V lost 0 bases to trimming and J lost 0 bases; unmatched junction nucleotides: 5. CDR1 is LNHDA, CDR2 SQIVND, per germline (reference sequence). The CDR3 region has the DNA TGTGCCAGTAGTATAGAATCGGGACAGGGTGCAACTAATGAAAAACTGTTTTTT. Translated: CASSIESGQGATNEKLFF.

The chain couples TRBV6-5 to TRBJ2-7; 8 bases are shared with TRBD1. V was clipped by 10 bases and J by 5 bases; unmatched bases: 13. The germline V gene encodes CDR1 MNHEY and CDR2 SVGAGI. This CDR3 is 14 amino acids long. In DNA form, the CDR3 reads TGTGCCAACAGGAAGTTCCAGGGGGCCCACGAGCAGTACTTC. This gives the protein CANRKFQGAHEQYF.

This clone is a singleton in its sample. The chain has TRBV18 and TRBJ1-1, with 8 bases fitting TRBD1. CDR3 size: 17 residues. Germline V gene sequence: CDR1 KGHSH, CDR2 LQKENI. The junction had 13 bases not matched to a gene; V was cut back by 0 bases and J by 7 bases. CDR3 coding DNA: TGTGCCAGCTCACCACCGGTACAGGGGGGGCGCTTCGGTGAAGCTTTCTTT. This gives the protein CASSPPVQGGRFGEAFF. The entire variable domain, with the rest obtained from reference TRBV18 and TRBJ1-1, is as follows: NAGVMQNPRHLVRRRGQEARLRCSPMKGHSHVYWYRQLPEEGLKFMVYLQKENIIDESGMPKERFSAEFPKEGPSILRIQQVVRGDSAAYFCASSPPVQGGRFGEAFFGQGTRLTVV.

V usage is TRBV9 and J usage is TRBJ2-2, with 7 bases matching TRBD2. From germline, CDR1 is SGDLS and CDR2 YYNGEE. Trimming took 1 base from V and 7 from J; bases not matched to a gene: 13. The CDR3 sequence is 17 residues long. In nucleotides, the CDR3 is TGTGCCAGCAGCGTATTTGGGGACCCGGGACTAAGCGGGGAGCTGTTTTTT. Encoded protein: CASSVFGDPGLSGELFF.

This clone was seen only once. The chain carries TRBV4-1 and TRBJ2-1; 7 bases match TRBD2. The CDR3 has 15 amino acids. Trimming took 0 bases from V and 6 from J; bases not matched to a gene: 5. CDR1 is MGHRA, CDR2 YSYEKL, per germline. The CDR3 loop reads CASSQDHGGINEQFF. CDR3 nucleotide sequence: TGCGCCAGCAGCCAAGATCACGGGGGGATCAATGAGCAGTTCTTC.

This chain links TRBV7-3 with TRBJ2-5; TRBD2 matches at 7 bases. Trimming at V came to 2 bases and at J to 2 bases, leaving 5 bases not matched to a gene. CDR1 is SGHTA and CDR2 is FQGTGA in the germline V gene. This CDR3 spans 15 amino acids. For the CDR3, the DNA is TGTGCCAGCAGCTTAGGAGCGGGAAGGCAAGAGACCCAGTACTTC. As protein: CASSLGAGRQETQYF.

The chain links TRBV19 to TRBJ2-7; D ambiguous. The CDR3 length is 15 residues. Germline V gene lookup returns CDR1 LNHDA and CDR2 SQIVND (reference sequence). V was shortened by 3 bases and J by 3 bases, with 15 bases between the two germline ends. The CDR3 nucleotides are TGTGCCAGTAGTATCAACGGAGCGACGAACTACGAGCAGTACTTC. It translates to CASSINGATNYEQYF. The variable domain in full, with the rest retrieved from reference TRBV19 and TRBJ2-7, is DGGITQSPKYLFRKEGQNVTLSCEQNLNHDAMYWYRQDPGQGLRLIYYSQIVNDFQKGDIAEGYSVSREKKESFPLTVTSAQKNPTAFYLCASSINGATNYEQYFGPGTRLTVT.

The chain couples TRBV5-1 to TRBJ1-1; D uncertain. Germline assignment: CDR1 SGHRS and CDR2 YFSETQ. This CDR3 has 14 amino acids. V lost 0 bases, J lost 4 bases, and 10 bases lay in between. CDR3 amino acids: CASSLVQPSTEAFF. The CDR3 DNA follows: TGCGCCAGCAGCTTGGTACAGCCCAGCACTGAAGCTTTCTTT.

The J gene is TRBJ2-7, the V gene TRBV28; 9 bases are shared with TRBD2. Trimming removed 4 bases from V and 3 bases from J; junction bases left unmatched: 7. Germline V gene data show CDR1 as MDHEN and CDR2 as SYDVKM. This CDR3 is 15 amino acids long. In DNA, the CDR3 is TGTGCCAGCAGTTCGCTAGCGGGACTTGACTACGAGCAGTACTTC. Amino acids: CASSSLAGLDYEQYF. Looking up the rest from reference TRBV28 and TRBJ2-7 gives the full variable domain: DVKVTQSSRYLVKRTGEKVFLECVQDMDHENMFWYRQDPGLGLRLIYFSYDVKMKEKGDIPEGYSVSREKKERFSLILESASTNQTSMYLCASSSLAGLDYEQYFGPGTRLTVT.

The chain has TRBV6-5 and TRBJ1-2; 7 positions match TRBD1. After removal of 4 bases from V and 7 bases from J, the junction contained 9 bases not matched to a gene. This CDR3 has 14 amino acids. The V gene's germline CDR1 is MNHEY and CDR2 SVGAGI. The CDR3 sequence: CASSFYRGNSGYTF. As DNA, the CDR3 is TGTGCCAGCAGTTTTTACAGGGGAAATAGTGGCTACACCTTC.

The chain uses TRBV7-6 and TRBJ2-3; 8 nucleotides match TRBD2. The CDR3 extends over 16 amino acids. From germline, CDR1 is SGHVS and CDR2 FNYEAQ. V was pared by 5 bases and J by 6 bases, with 13 bases of the junction left unmatched. CDR3 amino acids: CASSPLSGSLRDTQYF. The CDR3 DNA reads as TGTGCCAGCAGCCCCCTCAGCGGGAGTCTTCGCGATACGCAGTATTTT.

This clone was counted once. The chain employs TRBV19 and TRBJ2-7; possible D gene TRBD2, 6 bases. The CDR3 contains 15 residues. Trimming removed 6 bases at V and 3 bases at J, with 18 bases between. Looked up from germline, CDR1 is LNHDA and CDR2 is SQIVND (reference sequence). CDR3 in amino acids: CASSPVGGRIYEQYF. CDR3 nucleotide sequence: TGTGCCAGTAGCCCAGTAGGAGGGAGGATCTACGAGCAGTACTTC.

The rearrangement uses TRBV6-5 and TRBJ2-5; a weak D match, TRBD2 (6 bases). This CDR3 comprises 15 residues. Per the germline V gene, CDR1 is MNHEY and CDR2 is SVGAGI. Trimming shortened V by 7 bases and J by 1 base, and 16 bases separated the two germline ends. The chain's CDR3 is CASIYKGGAQETQYF. The CDR3 nucleotides read TGTGCCAGCATCTACAAAGGAGGGGCCCAAGAGACCCAGTACTTC.

CDR3 loop: CASSIAVKGYGYTF. The CDR3 region has the DNA TGTGCCAGTAGTATAGCCGTTAAGGGCTATGGCTACACCTTC. This chain links TRBV19 with TRBJ1-2; D gene ambiguous. Germline CDR1 is LNHDA and CDR2 is SQIVND (reference sequence). The V end was cut by 1 base, the J end by 4 bases, with 10 bases between. CDR3 size: 14 residues.

This rearrangement joins TRBV11-2 to TRBJ1-2, with D possibly TRBD1 on 6 matching bases. The germline V and J ends were trimmed by 1 base and 7 bases, with 16 bases remaining between them. The V gene's germline CDR1 is SGHAT and CDR2 FQNNGV. The CDR3 extends over 15 amino acids. CDR3 nucleotides: TGTGCCAGCAGCTTAGTACAGGGCCCCTCGGCTGGCTACACCTTC. It specifies CASSLVQGPSAGYTF.

This chain uses TRBV7-9 with TRBJ2-1; 12 bases align to TRBD2. The CDR3 runs to 16 residues. The germline gives CDR1 SEHNR, CDR2 FQNEAQ (reference sequence). J gave up 4 bases and V 3 bases, and 4 bases lay outside the gene matches. The DNA of the CDR3 is TGTGCCAGCAGCTTTGTCGGACTAGCGGGATACAATGAGCAGTTCTTC. It yields the protein CASSFVGLAGYNEQFF.

The J gene is TRBJ2-2, the V gene TRBV19; D unclear. Germline V gene sequence: CDR1 LNHDA, CDR2 SQIVND (reference sequence). This CDR3 is 13 amino acids long. Between the trimmed V and J ends, which lost 3 bases and 5 bases, there was a span of 7 bases. The CDR3 region has the DNA TGTGCCAGTAGTATCGGAAGTACCGGGGAGCTGTTTTTT. It yields the protein CASSIGSTGELFF.